The clone carrying this T cell receptor beta chain was observed many times. This CDR3 has 13 amino acids. V lost 5 bases, J lost 6 bases, and 8 bases lay in between. CDR1 is MNHEY, CDR2 SMNVEV, per germline (reference sequence). The sample comes from a study of T-cell reconstitution after alpha-beta-depleted transplantation in children. Preparation of the TCRbeta library used unique molecular identifiers. TCRdb passed the PCR reads through MiXCR, listing each CDR3 protein once. Of about 72,000 distinct CDR3 sequences in the sample, about 6.7% were seen once. The TCR comes from a human donor who donated a stem cell graft to a child with acute lymphoblastic leukemia. Sequencing was performed on PBMCs from the stem cell graft donor, taken from the stem cell graft. The genes are TRBV27 and TRBJ1-6; no clear D. CDR3 in DNA: TGTGCCAGCAGTCAACGGCTTAATTCACCCCTCCACTTT. It yields the protein CASSQRLNSPLHF.